The 22 T cell receptor beta chains listed next were all sequenced from one sample in a study of cytomegalovirus exposure and HLA in healthy donors. It was with 60 Vbeta and 13 Jbeta primers that the PCR ran. Clones were sequenced by immunoSEQ multiplex PCR, and TCRdb holds only the in-frame ones, with some missing. In total, the table holds roughly 190,000 clones. Sequencing was carried out using PBMCs. The receptors were gathered from a man aged 25 to 45 in good health and CMV-seronegative.

The CDR3 reads CASSLALQGYGPYEQYF. DNA for the CDR3: TGTGCCAGCAGCTTAGCCCTTCAGGGATACGGGCCCTACGAGCAGTACTTC. The V gene is TRBV7-6, the J gene TRBJ2-7; weak D call: TRBD1 (5 bases). This CDR3 comprises 17 residues. Between the trimmed V and J ends, which lost 0 bases and 2 bases, there was a span of 17 bases. Per the germline V gene, CDR1 is SGHVS and CDR2 is FNYEAQ.

The V gene is TRBV5-5, the J gene TRBJ1-5; D remains ambiguous. The germline V and J ends were trimmed by 1 base and 0 bases, with 14 bases remaining between them. The germline V gene encodes CDR1 SGHKS and CDR2 YYEKEE (reference sequence). The CDR3 is made up of 17 amino acids. The CDR3 coding sequence is TGTGCCAGCAGCTTGCGGTTTATCCTGAATAGCAATCAGCCCCAGCATTTT. Amino acids: CASSLRFILNSNQPQHF.

The chain carries TRBV27 and TRBJ2-4; 10 bases fit TRBD1. The CDR3 loop spans 13 amino acids. The J segment lost 6 bases and the V segment lost 8 bases, leaving 4 bases of the junction unmatched. The V gene's germline CDR1 is MNHEY and CDR2 SMNVEV (reference sequence). CDR3 sequence reads: CASRTGGSNIQYF. CDR3 DNA sequence: TGTGCCAGCCGGACAGGGGGATCAAACATTCAGTACTTC.

This chain connects TRBV10-2 to TRBJ2-5; D is possibly TRBD1 (6 bases). The CDR3 runs 14 residues. V lost 5 bases and J lost 6, with 16 bases in between. Germline values: CDR1 WSHSY, CDR2 SAAADI. CDR3 sequence reads: CASSPYAGEQTQYF. DNA for the CDR3: TGCGCCAGCAGTCCCTACGCAGGGGAGCAGACCCAGTACTTC.

The CDR3 region is CASSFGRDSYNEQFF. The CDR3 bases are TGTGCCAGCAGCTTTGGACGGGACTCCTACAATGAGCAGTTCTTC. V usage is TRBV7-9 and J usage is TRBJ2-1; perhaps TRBD2 as D (5 bases). Trimming removed 3 bases at V and 0 bases at J, with 9 bases between. CDR1 is SEHNR and CDR2 is FQNEAQ in the germline V gene (reference sequence). CDR3 size: 15 residues.

The rearrangement joins TRBV7-9 to TRBJ2-7; possibly TRBD2 for D (6 bases). The V and J ends lost 1 base and 5 bases respectively, with 18 bases between them. The CDR3 extends over 16 amino acids. Germline V CDR1 and CDR2: SEHNR, FQNEAQ (reference sequence). Written as DNA, the CDR3 is TGTGCCAGCAGCTTAGTAGGGCCGGGAGATAGTCACGAGCAGTACTTC. It encodes CASSLVGPGDSHEQYF.

V gene TRBV6-1 combines with J gene TRBJ2-5; 10 bases map to TRBD2. The V gene's germline CDR1 is MNHNS and CDR2 SASEGT. V lost 1 base, J lost 4 bases, and 9 bases stayed unmatched. This CDR3 region has 17 residues. CDR3 DNA: TGTGCCAGCAGTGAAGGGGTTAGCGGGAGGCCCCTAGAGACCCAGTACTTC. It is translated as CASSEGVSGRPLETQYF.

CDR3: CASSRALTSGRGDEQFF. As DNA, the CDR3 is TGTGCCAGTAGTAGAGCCCTGACTAGCGGGAGGGGGGATGAGCAGTTCTTC. The genes are TRBV19 and TRBJ2-1, with 14 bases matching TRBD2. The CDR3 has 17 amino acids. CDR1 and CDR2 (germline): LNHDA, SQIVND (reference sequence). V shed 4 bases and J 8 bases; nucleotides not matched to a gene: 10.

The gene calls are TRBV19 and TRBJ1-2; D ambiguous. V was clipped by 6 bases and J by 0 bases, with 5 bases between them. Germline CDR1 LNHDA, CDR2 SQIVND (reference sequence). CDR3 length: 12 residues. This CDR3 is CASRLSNYGYTF. The DNA of the CDR3 is TGTGCCAGTAGACTTTCTAACTATGGCTACACCTTC.

The chain recombines TRBV6-5 with TRBJ1-1; no reliable D call. Looked up from germline, CDR1 is MNHEY and CDR2 is SVGAGI. The CDR3 covers 14 residues. Trimming took off 2 bases at V and 1 base at J, with 8 bases between the two ends. The CDR3 DNA reads as TGTGCCAGCAGTTACATGAGGGAGAACACTGAAGCTTTCTTT. This translates into CASSYMRENTEAFF.

The chain is built from TRBV27 and TRBJ1-5; 7 bases agree with TRBD1. J lost 0 bases, V lost 5 bases, and 10 bases had no gene match. The CDR3 totals 17 residues. CDR1 is MNHEY and CDR2 is SMNVEV in the germline V gene (reference sequence). CDR3 sequence reads: CASSAIGTAYSNQPQHF. The CDR3 region has the DNA TGTGCCAGCAGTGCCATCGGGACAGCATATAGCAATCAGCCCCAGCATTTT.

The CDR3 bases are TGTGCCAGCAGCTTACGAGCGGGGGGGACCACCTACGAGCAGTACTTC. The encoded protein is CASSLRAGGTTYEQYF. This chain joins TRBV7-8 and TRBJ2-7; TRBD2 matches at 10 bases. The J segment lost 2 bases and the V segment lost 2 bases, leaving 6 bases of the junction unmatched. Germline lookup yields CDR1 SGHVS and CDR2 FQNEAQ. This CDR3 comprises 16 residues.

The chain recombines TRBV15 with TRBJ2-3; 8 bases align to TRBD2. V shed 3 bases, J shed 0 bases, and the junction held 14 bases outside the gene matches. Per germline, CDR1 LNHNV and CDR2 YYDKDF (reference sequence). The CDR3 is 19 residues long. The CDR3: CATSSRRAGERTSTDTQYF. In nucleotides, the CDR3 is TGTGCCACCAGCAGCCGTCGAGCGGGGGAAAGGACTAGCACAGATACGCAGTATTTT.

CDR3 sequence (DNA): TGTGCCAGCACCGACGGGACTACCTTATACAATGAGCAGTTCTTC. The encoded protein is CASTDGTTLYNEQFF. The J gene is TRBJ2-1, the V gene TRBV11-3; 7 nucleotides align to TRBD2. V lost 7 bases and J lost 4; bases outside the gene matches: 10. Germline V gene sequence: CDR1 SGHNT, CDR2 YENEEA. The CDR3 is 15 amino acids.

The chain employs TRBV5-4 and TRBJ1-4; 8 bases match TRBD1. The CDR3 sequence is 14 residues long. CDR1 is SGHNT, CDR2 YYREEE, per germline (reference sequence). The trim removed 6 bases at V and 7 bases at J, leaving 8 bases unmatched. The CDR3 coding sequence is TGTGCCAGCACCAGCAGGGGGCAAAGTGAAAAACTGTTTTTT. Amino acid sequence: CASTSRGQSEKLFF.

The rearrangement joins TRBV28 to TRBJ2-5; 10 nucleotides line up with TRBD1. The CDR3 is made up of 15 amino acids. J lost 4 bases, V lost 6 bases, and 8 bases had no gene match. CDR1 is MDHEN and CDR2 is SYDVKM in the germline V gene. In DNA, the CDR3 is TGTGCCAGCAGCCCCACCGGGACAGGGGTAGAGACCCAGTACTTC. It is translated as CASSPTGTGVETQYF.

The rearrangement joins TRBV28 to TRBJ1-5; the D gene is possibly TRBD1 (5 bases). Germline V gene data show CDR1 as MDHEN and CDR2 as SYDVKM. The CDR3 totals 15 residues. V dropped 2 bases and J dropped 5 bases, with 13 bases sitting between them. The CDR3 bases are TGTGCCAGCAGTTTACCGGGGGGTGTATATCAGCCCCAGCATTTT. Translation: CASSLPGGVYQPQHF.

The chain links TRBV5-1 to TRBJ2-7; possible D gene TRBD2, 5 bases. Germline V gene lookup returns CDR1 SGHRS and CDR2 YFSETQ. Trimming cost V 0 bases and J 6 bases, with 13 bases left between them. The CDR3 runs to 14 residues. Written as DNA, the CDR3 is TGCGCCAGCAGCTTGGAACGGGAAATGGGCGAGCAGTACTTC. Translated: CASSLEREMGEQYF.

The chain has TRBV10-3 and TRBJ2-1, with a weak D call TRBD1 (6 bases). V lost 4 bases, J lost 8 bases, and 21 bases lay in between. In germline, CDR1 is ENHRY, CDR2 SYGVKD. This CDR3 is 16 amino acids long. CDR3 bases: TGTGCCATCAGTGGGACCTTGGGGGCCGACGGGGATGAGCAGTTCTTC. The encoded protein is CAISGTLGADGDEQFF.

This sequence joins TRBV18 and TRBJ2-7; 13 bases line up with TRBD2. CDR3 length: 16 amino acids. V dropped 0 bases and J dropped 4; count of bases not matched to a gene: 3. Germline CDR1 KGHSH, CDR2 LQKENI. The CDR3 loop reads CASSPPGTSGAYEQYF. Here the CDR3 DNA reads TGTGCCAGCTCACCACCGGGGACTAGCGGGGCTTACGAGCAGTACTTC.

This chain joins TRBV12-2 and TRBJ2-5; the tabulated D call, TRBD1, remains unverified against the DNA. TRBV12-2 is a pseudogene locus. The CDR3 runs to 19 residues. The CDR3 protein is CASRLSVPRQTKSGETQYF. The CDR3, as DNA: TGTGCAAGTCGCTTATCCGTGCCACGACAGACGAAGAGTGGCGAGACCCAGTACTTC.

The chain is built from TRBV30 and TRBJ1-1; weak D call: TRBD1 (6 bases). In germline, CDR1 is GTSNPN, CDR2 SVGIG (reference sequence). There are 14 residues in the CDR3. V lost 2 bases to trimming and J lost 1 base, with 11 bases between them. Here the CDR3 reads CAWSRLQGNTEAFF. CDR3 nucleotide sequence: TGTGCCTGGAGTCGCTTACAGGGGAACACTGAAGCTTTCTTT.